The sample holds one count of the clone carrying this T cell receptor beta chain. The sample is drawn from a study of shared clonotypes between healthy human individuals. Germline loops: CDR1 WSHSY, CDR2 SAAADI. V gave up 1 base and J gave up 0 bases, with 16 bases separating them. CDR3 length: 18 residues. Profiling relied on immunoSEQ multiplex PCR, and the TCRdb table lists in-frame clones only, not all of them. This table holds roughly 700,000 clones, approximately 79% found once. This receptor was identified in a woman in her twenties or thirties in good health. What was sequenced was memory CD4+ T cells sorted from blood. Subset meaning: CD45RA-negative fraction. V is TRBV10-2 and J is TRBJ2-4, with a weak D call TRBD1 (6 bases). CDR3 DNA sequence: TGCGCCAGCAGTGAGTTACCCCCGGACAGCCTAGCCAAAAACATTCAGTACTTC. Protein: CASSELPPDSLAKNIQYF.